What follows describes a single TCR beta chain. What it binds is unknown. This sample stems from a study of T cell responses to AZD1222 COVID-19 vaccine. V was pared by 3 bases and J by 3 bases, with 3 bases of the junction left unmatched. CDR1 and CDR2 (germline): SGHRS, YFSETQ. The CDR3 runs 14 residues. Overall study results and limits: Vaccination with two AZD1222 doses was followed by a rise in Spike-specific TCR breadth and depth. Variant regions that are unmutated are reportedly the target of nearly half of spike-specific TCRs.

TCRdb's table, derived via immunoSEQ multiplex PCR, lists solely in-frame clones and lacks some. Seen here are some 120,000 clones, about 86% observed once, and the top ten hold roughly 12%. The chain links TRBV5-1 to TRBJ2-7, with TRBD1 identical over 10 bases. The sequence came from an adult in good health. Specimen: peripheral blood, collected on day 0 of AZD1222 vaccination. The CDR3 spells CASSWRTGGYEQYF. The CDR3 bases are TGCGCCAGCAGCTGGAGGACAGGGGGCTACGAGCAGTACTTC.